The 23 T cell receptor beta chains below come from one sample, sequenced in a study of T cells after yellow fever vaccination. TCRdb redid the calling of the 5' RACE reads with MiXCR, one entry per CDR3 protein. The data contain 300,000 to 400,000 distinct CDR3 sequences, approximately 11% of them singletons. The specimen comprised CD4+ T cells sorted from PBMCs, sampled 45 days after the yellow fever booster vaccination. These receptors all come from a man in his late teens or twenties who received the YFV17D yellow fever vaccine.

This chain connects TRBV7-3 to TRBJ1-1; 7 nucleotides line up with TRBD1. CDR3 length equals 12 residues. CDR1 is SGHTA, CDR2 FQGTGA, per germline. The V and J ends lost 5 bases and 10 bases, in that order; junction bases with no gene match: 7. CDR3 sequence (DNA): TGTGCCAGCAGCACCCGACAGGGATTAGCTTTCTTT. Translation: CASSTRQGLAFF. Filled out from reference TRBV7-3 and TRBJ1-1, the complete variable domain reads GAGVSQTPSNKVTEKGKYVELRCDPISGHTALYWYRQSLGQGPEFLIYFQGTGAADDSGLPNDRFFAVRPEGSVSTLKIQRTERGDSAVYLCASSTRQGLAFFGQGTRLTVV.

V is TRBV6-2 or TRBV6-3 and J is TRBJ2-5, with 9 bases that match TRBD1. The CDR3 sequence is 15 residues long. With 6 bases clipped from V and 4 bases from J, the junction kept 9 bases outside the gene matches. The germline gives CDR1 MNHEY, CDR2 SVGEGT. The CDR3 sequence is CASSPFGTGPETQYF. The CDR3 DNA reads TGTGCCAGCAGCCCGTTCGGGACAGGGCCAGAGACCCAGTACTTC.

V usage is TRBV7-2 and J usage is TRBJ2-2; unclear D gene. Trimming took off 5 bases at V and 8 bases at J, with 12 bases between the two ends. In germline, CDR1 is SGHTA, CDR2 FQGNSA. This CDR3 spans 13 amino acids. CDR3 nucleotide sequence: TGTGCCAGCAGCCGAGGACCTCAGGGGGAGCTGTTTTTT. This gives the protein CASSRGPQGELFF.

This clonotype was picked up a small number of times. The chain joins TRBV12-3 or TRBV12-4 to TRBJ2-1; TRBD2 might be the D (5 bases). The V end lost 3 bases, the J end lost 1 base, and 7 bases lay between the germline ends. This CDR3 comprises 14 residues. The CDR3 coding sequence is TGTGCCAGCAGTTTTTGGGAGTCCTACAATGAGCAGTTCTTC. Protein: CASSFWESYNEQFF.

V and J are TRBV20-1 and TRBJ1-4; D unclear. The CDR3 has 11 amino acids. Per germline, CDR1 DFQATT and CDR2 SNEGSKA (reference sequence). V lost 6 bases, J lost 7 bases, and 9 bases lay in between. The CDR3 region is CSALGGEKLFF. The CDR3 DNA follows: TGCAGTGCGCTAGGTGGTGAAAAACTGTTTTTT.

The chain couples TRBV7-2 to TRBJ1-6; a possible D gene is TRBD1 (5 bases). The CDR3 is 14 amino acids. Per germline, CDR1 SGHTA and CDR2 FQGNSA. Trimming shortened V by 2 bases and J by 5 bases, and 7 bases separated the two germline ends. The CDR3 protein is CASSLQGDNSPLHF. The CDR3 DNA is TGTGCCAGCAGCTTACAGGGTGATAATTCACCCCTCCACTTT.

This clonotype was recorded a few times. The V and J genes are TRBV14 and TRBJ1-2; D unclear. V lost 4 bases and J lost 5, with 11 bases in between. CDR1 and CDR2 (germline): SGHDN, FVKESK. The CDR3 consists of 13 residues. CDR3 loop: CASSPYHPYGYTF. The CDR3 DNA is TGTGCCAGCAGCCCTTACCACCCTTATGGCTACACCTTC.

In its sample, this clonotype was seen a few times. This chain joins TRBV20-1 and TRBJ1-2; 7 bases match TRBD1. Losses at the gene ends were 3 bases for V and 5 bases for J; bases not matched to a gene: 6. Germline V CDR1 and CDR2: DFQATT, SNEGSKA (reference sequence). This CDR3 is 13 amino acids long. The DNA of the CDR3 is TGCAGTGCTAGTCGGGACAGTTATTATGGCTACACCTTC. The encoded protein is CSASRDSYYGYTF.

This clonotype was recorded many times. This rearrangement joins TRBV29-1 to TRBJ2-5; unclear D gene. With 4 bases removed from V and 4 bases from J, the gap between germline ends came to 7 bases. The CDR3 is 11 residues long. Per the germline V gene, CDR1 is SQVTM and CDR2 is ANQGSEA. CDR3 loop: CSVGLGETQYF. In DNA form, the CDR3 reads TGCAGCGTTGGGCTAGGAGAGACCCAGTACTTC.

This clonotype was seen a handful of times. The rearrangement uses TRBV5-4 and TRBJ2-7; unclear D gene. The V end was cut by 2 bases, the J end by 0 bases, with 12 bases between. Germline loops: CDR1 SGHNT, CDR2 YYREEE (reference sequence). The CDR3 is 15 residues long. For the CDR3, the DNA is TGTGCCAGCAGCTTAGGCGGCGAAGCCTCCTACGAGCAGTACGTC. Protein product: CASSLGGEASYEQYV.

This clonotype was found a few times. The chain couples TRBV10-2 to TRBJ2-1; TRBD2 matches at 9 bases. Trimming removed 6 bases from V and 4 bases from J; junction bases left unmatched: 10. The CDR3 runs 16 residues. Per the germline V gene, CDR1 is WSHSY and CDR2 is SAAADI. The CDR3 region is CASRVSSGGLYNEQFF. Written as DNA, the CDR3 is TGCGCCAGCAGAGTTTCCAGCGGGGGGCTTTACAATGAGCAGTTCTTC.

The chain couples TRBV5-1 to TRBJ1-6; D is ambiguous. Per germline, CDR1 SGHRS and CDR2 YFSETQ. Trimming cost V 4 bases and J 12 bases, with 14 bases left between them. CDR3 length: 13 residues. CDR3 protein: CASSPQEEGPLHF. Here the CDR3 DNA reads TGCGCCAGCAGCCCCCAGGAAGAGGGACCCCTCCACTTT.

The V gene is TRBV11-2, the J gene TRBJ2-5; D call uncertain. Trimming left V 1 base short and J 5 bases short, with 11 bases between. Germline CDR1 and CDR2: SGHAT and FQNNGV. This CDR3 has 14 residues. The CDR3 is CASSLGVVTETQYF. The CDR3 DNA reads TGTGCCAGCAGCTTAGGGGTAGTCACGGAGACCCAGTACTTC. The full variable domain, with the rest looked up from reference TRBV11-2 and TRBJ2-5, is EAGVAQSPRYKIIEKRQSVAFWCNPISGHATLYWYQQILGQGPKLLIQFQNNGVVDDSQLPKDRFSAERLKGVDSTLKIQPAKLEDSAVYLCASSLGVVTETQYFGPGTRLLVL.

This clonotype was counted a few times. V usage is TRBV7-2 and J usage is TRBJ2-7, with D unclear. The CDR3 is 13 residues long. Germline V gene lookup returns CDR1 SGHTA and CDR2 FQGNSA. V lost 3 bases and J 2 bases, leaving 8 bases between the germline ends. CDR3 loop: CASSFQDAYEQYF. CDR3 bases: TGTGCCAGCAGCTTTCAGGACGCCTACGAGCAGTACTTC.

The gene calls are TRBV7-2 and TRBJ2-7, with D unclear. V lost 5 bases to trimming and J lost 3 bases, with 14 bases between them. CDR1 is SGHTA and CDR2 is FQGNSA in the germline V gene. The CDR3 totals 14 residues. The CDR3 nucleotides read TGTGCCAGCAGCCGACCCTTTAGAGGCTACGAGCAGTACTTC. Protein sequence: CASSRPFRGYEQYF.

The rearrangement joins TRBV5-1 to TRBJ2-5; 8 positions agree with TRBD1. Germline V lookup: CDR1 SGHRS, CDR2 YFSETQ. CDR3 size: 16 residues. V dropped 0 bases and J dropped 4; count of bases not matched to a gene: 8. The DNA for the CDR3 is TGCGCCAGCAGCTTGGCCCCAGGGGGCGCGGGAGAGACCCAGTACTTC. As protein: CASSLAPGGAGETQYF.

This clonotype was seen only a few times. In nucleotides, the CDR3 is TGCGCCAGCAGCCAAGTGACAGCGGGGGAGCTGTTTTTT. This gives the protein CASSQVTAGELFF. The V call is TRBV4-3, the J call TRBJ2-2, with D tentatively TRBD1 (5 bases). Trimming shortened V by 1 base and J by 8 bases, and 8 bases separated the two germline ends. This CDR3 spans 13 amino acids. Germline lookup yields CDR1 LGHNA and CDR2 YSLEER.

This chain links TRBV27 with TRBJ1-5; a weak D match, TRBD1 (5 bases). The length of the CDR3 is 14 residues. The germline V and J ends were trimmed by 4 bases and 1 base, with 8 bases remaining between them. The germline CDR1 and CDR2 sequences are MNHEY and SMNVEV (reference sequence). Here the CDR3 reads CASSYQGSNQPQHF. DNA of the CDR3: TGTGCCAGCAGTTATCAGGGAAGCAATCAGCCCCAGCATTTT.

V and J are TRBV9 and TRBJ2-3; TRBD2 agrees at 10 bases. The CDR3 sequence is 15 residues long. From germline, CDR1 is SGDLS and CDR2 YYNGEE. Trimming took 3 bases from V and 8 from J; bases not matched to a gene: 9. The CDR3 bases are TGTGCCAGCAGCGGAAGGACTAGCGGATTTGGTACGCAGTATTTT. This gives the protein CASSGRTSGFGTQYF.

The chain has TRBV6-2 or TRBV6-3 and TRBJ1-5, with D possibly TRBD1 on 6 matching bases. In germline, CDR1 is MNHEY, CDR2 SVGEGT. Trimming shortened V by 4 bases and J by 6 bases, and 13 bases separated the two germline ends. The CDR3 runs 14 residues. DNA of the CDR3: TGTGCCAGCAGTTCCCAGGGGTTGCGTCAGCCCCAGCATTTT. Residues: CASSSQGLRQPQHF.

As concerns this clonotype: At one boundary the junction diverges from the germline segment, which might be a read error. The CDR3 nucleotides are TGTGCCACCAGCAGAGAGGACGGCGGCCGGGGCGAATTT. Translation gives CATSREDGGRGEF. The V call is TRBV15, the J call TRBJ1-3; maybe TRBD1 (5 bases). This CDR3 spans 13 amino acids. Germline V gene data show CDR1 as LNHNV and CDR2 as YYDKDF (reference sequence).

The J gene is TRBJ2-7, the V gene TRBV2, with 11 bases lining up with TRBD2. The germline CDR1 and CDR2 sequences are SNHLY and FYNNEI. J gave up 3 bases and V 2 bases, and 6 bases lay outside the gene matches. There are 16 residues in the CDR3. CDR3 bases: TGTGCCAGCAGTGAAAGTCGCCTAGCGGGGGGCTACGAGCAGTACGTC. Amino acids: CASSESRLAGGYEQYV.

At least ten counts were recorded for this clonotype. The CDR3: CASRTGLGQTYEQYF. DNA for the CDR3: TGTGCCAGCAGAACTGGACTGGGACAGACCTACGAGCAGTACTTC. The V call is TRBV5-5, the J call TRBJ2-7, with TRBD1 identical over 7 bases. This CDR3 region has 15 residues. Germline CDR1 and CDR2: SGHKS and YYEKEE (reference sequence). The V segment lost 5 bases and the J segment 2 bases; nucleotides outside the gene matches: 10.